The 6 T cell receptor beta chains in this list originate from one sample, sequenced in a study of blood T cell repertoires in COVID-19. Profiled with immunoSEQ multiplex PCR; TCRdb holds only in-frame clones, not every one. The sample records 30,000 to 50,000 clones, approximately 96% being singletons. Sequencing was done on a sample of peripheral blood. These receptors all come from a human donor with active COVID-19. The donor label of this sample is uncertain.

V and J are TRBV7-9 and TRBJ2-3; 8 bases match TRBD2. With 8 bases clipped from V and 3 bases from J, the junction kept 10 bases outside the gene matches. CDR3 length: 15 residues. Germline CDR1 reads SEHNR; CDR2 reads FQNEAQ (reference sequence). CDR3 loop: CASAPGGGPTDTQYF. The CDR3 region has the DNA TGTGCCAGCGCCCCCGGGGGGGGGCCGACAGATACGCAGTATTTT.

V is TRBV4-3 and J is TRBJ2-2, with 7 positions matching TRBD1. The CDR3 totals 17 residues. The germline V gene encodes CDR1 LGHNA and CDR2 YSLEER. V shed 2 bases and J 0 bases; nucleotides not matched to a gene: 6. The CDR3 nucleotides are TGCGCCAGCAGCCAAAAGGGGACAGCCGCGAACACCGGGGAGCTGTTTTTT. Encoded protein: CASSQKGTAANTGELFF.

The chain employs TRBV20-1 and TRBJ2-2, with D tentatively TRBD1 (6 bases). The CDR3 has 14 amino acids. CDR1 and CDR2 from the germline V gene are DFQATT and SNEGSKA (reference sequence). Trimming stripped 3 bases from V and 3 bases from J, with 11 bases between. CDR3 protein: CSASDGQHTGELFF. The CDR3 DNA follows: TGCAGTGCTAGTGATGGACAGCACACCGGGGAGCTGTTTTTT.

Notes on this clone: The germline gene is not matched at one end of the junction; a read error may be the cause. The chain couples TRBV7-7 to TRBJ2-3, with 8 positions matching TRBD2. CDR1 is SSHAT and CDR2 is FNYEAQ in the germline V gene (reference sequence). The CDR3 covers 16 residues. CDR3 bases: TGTGCTAGCAGCGAGAGACTAGCGTCGAGCACAGATACGCAGTATTTT. Protein product: CASSERLASSTDTQYF.

The J gene is TRBJ2-3, the V gene TRBV10-3; D is unresolved. Trimming shortened V by 1 base and J by 6 bases, and 11 bases separated the two germline ends. Germline CDR1 ENHRY, CDR2 SYGVKD. The CDR3 runs to 14 residues. The CDR3 loop is CAISELVPSDTQYF. The CDR3 nucleotides read TGTGCCATCAGTGAGTTGGTTCCGAGTGATACGCAGTATTTT.

The CDR3 reads CAISASAGGWPDTQYF. The CDR3 region has the DNA TGTGCCATCAGTGCTTCAGCGGGAGGATGGCCAGATACGCAGTATTTT. The J gene is TRBJ2-3, the V gene TRBV10-3, with 9 bases that match TRBD2. This CDR3 has 16 residues. Trimming removed 4 bases from V and 4 bases from J; junction bases left unmatched: 9. CDR1 and CDR2 (germline): ENHRY, SYGVKD.